The 5 T cell receptor beta chains given below trace back to one sample, sequenced in a study of Graves' ophthalmopathy and Graves' hyperthyroidism. TCR beta CDR3 amplification used RNA transcripts. RT-PCR in the first round used HTBI primers; a second-round multiplex PCR followed. TCRdb reprocessed the multiplex PCR reads with MiXCR, giving one entry per CDR3 protein. The data show over a million distinct CDR3 sequences, about 35% seen once. The specimen sequenced was peripheral blood or thyroid tissue (not recorded which). These receptors were obtained from an adult man with Graves' hyperthyroidism.

This clonotype has a count of ten or more. The chain links TRBV7-9 to TRBJ1-4; the D is unclear. V was cut by 1 base and J by 2 bases, with 5 bases left in between. CDR3 length equals 14 residues. Per the germline V gene, CDR1 is SEHNR and CDR2 is FQNEAQ (reference sequence). The CDR3 region is CASSLGSTNEKLFF. CDR3 coding DNA: TGTGCCAGCAGCTTAGGCAGCACTAATGAAAAACTGTTTTTT.

This sequence joins TRBV20-1 and TRBJ1-2; 8 nucleotides align to TRBD1. After removal of 3 bases from V and 3 bases from J, the junction contained 3 bases not matched to a gene. The CDR3 has 13 residues. Germline V gene lookup returns CDR1 DFQATT and CDR2 SNEGSKA (reference sequence). The CDR3 DNA reads TGCAGTGCTAGTGGGACAGGACACTATGGCTACACCTTC. Protein product: CSASGTGHYGYTF.

This clonotype was observed at least ten times. The chain combines TRBV10-3 with TRBJ2-7; 7 positions match TRBD1. Germline values: CDR1 ENHRY, CDR2 SYGVKD. J gave up 0 bases and V 10 bases, and 9 bases lay outside the gene matches. This CDR3 contains 14 residues. CDR3 in DNA: TGTGCCACCTTCAACCAGGGGGTCTCCTACGAGCAGTACTTC. Translation: CATFNQGVSYEQYF.

The chain carries TRBV5-4 and TRBJ2-7; D remains unclear. This CDR3 comprises 14 residues. Germline V gene lookup returns CDR1 SGHNT and CDR2 YYREEE (reference sequence). Trimming left V 4 bases short and J 3 bases short, with 14 bases between. The CDR3 here is CASSRSRGGYEQYF. The DNA of the CDR3 is TGTGCCAGCAGCCGCTCCAGAGGTGGCTACGAGCAGTACTTC. Full variable domain (remainder filled in from reference TRBV5-4 and TRBJ2-7): ETGVTQSPTHLIKTRGQQVTLRCSSQSGHNTVSWYQQALGQGPQFIFQYYREEENGRGNFPPRFSGLQFPNYSSELNVNALELDDSALYLCASSRSRGGYEQYFGPGTRLTVT.

On this clonotype itself: A junction end diverges from the germline sequence, so it may reflect a read error. Here the CDR3 DNA reads TGCAGCGCTGAAGATGGCAGGACTAGCGTTGAGACCCAGCATTTT. This translates into CSAEDGRTSVETQHF. The chain carries TRBV29-1 and TRBJ1-5; D call uncertain. Germline CDR1 and CDR2: SQVTM and ANQGSEA. The CDR3 sequence is 15 residues long. Based on the CDR3 plus reference TRBV29-1 and TRBJ1-5, the full variable domain is SAVISQKPSRDICQRGTSLTIQCQVDSQVTMMFWYRQQPGQSLTLIATANQGSEATYESGFVIDKFPISRPNLTFSTLTVSNMSPEDSSIYLCSAEDGRTSVETQHFGDGTRLSIL.